This is a list of T cell receptor beta chains from one sample in a study of blood T cell repertoires in COVID-19. Assay: immunoSEQ multiplex PCR; the TCRdb copy retains only in-frame clones and omits some. The data show 110,000 to 150,000 clones, with roughly 80% seen just once and 5.5% to 8% held by the top ten. Sequenced: peripheral blood. The source is a human donor in a cohort sampled during active COVID-19. CDR3s include the opening cysteine and the closing phenylalanine or tryptophan. The D gene is left open where the match is weak. For some rows the clone size is stated as once, few or many, or as a class when expanded; others skip it.

clone size: -
D gene: -
V gene: TRBV2
J gene: TRBJ1-3
CDR3 DNA: TGTGCCAGCAGTGAAGCTCGCTCTGGAAACACCATATATTTT
CDR3 protein: CASSEARSGNTIYF

clone size: -
D gene: -
V gene: TRBV2
J gene: TRBJ2-5
CDR3 DNA: TGTGCCAGCAGTGAGGCTAGAGTGGAGACCCAGTACTTC
CDR3 protein: CASSEARVETQYF

clone size: -
D gene: TRBD2
V gene: TRBV3-1/TRBV3-2
J gene: TRBJ2-3
CDR3 DNA: TGTGCCAGCAAGGAGCGGGGGGGCCCAACAGATACGCAGTATTTT
CDR3 protein: CASKERGGPTDTQYF

clone size: -
D gene: TRBD2
V gene: TRBV6-2/TRBV6-3
J gene: TRBJ2-5
CDR3 DNA: TGTGCCAGCAGTTACTCGAGGCTAGCGGGAGAGACCCAGTACTTC
CDR3 protein: CASSYSRLAGETQYF

clone size: -
D gene: -
V gene: TRBV27
J gene: TRBJ1-2
CDR3 DNA: TGTGCCAGCAGGGGGCATGGCTACACCTTC
CDR3 protein: CASRGHGYTF

clone size: -
D gene: TRBD1
V gene: TRBV27
J gene: TRBJ2-5
CDR3 DNA: TGTGCCAGCAGTTTATCGTGGGACAGAAAATTTAAAGAGACCCAGTACTTC
CDR3 protein: CASSLSWDRKFKETQYF

clone size: -
D gene: -
V gene: TRBV7-2
J gene: TRBJ1-5
CDR3 DNA: TGTGCCAGCAGCGGGGAGCCGAATCAGCCCCAGCATTTT
CDR3 protein: CASSGEPNQPQHF

clone size: -
D gene: -
V gene: TRBV7-2
J gene: TRBJ2-1
CDR3 DNA: TGTGCCAGCAGCTTAGAGATCAGGGGCCCTAACTCCTACAATGAGCAGTTCTTC
CDR3 protein: CASSLEIRGPNSYNEQFF

clone size: few
D gene: -
V gene: TRBV5-1
J gene: TRBJ2-5
CDR3 DNA: TGCGCCAGCAGCTTGTCAGGGGAAGAGACCCAGTACTTC
CDR3 protein: CASSLSGEETQYF

clone size: -
D gene: -
V gene: TRBV30
J gene: TRBJ2-5
CDR3 DNA: TGTGCCTTGAGGCGGCAGAGCTCTCCGGGGACCCAGTACTTC
CDR3 protein: CALRRQSSPGTQYF

clone size: -
D gene: -
V gene: TRBV15
J gene: TRBJ1-5
CDR3 DNA: TGTGCCACCAGCAGAGCCGGGGGGAGTCAGCCCCAGCATTTT
CDR3 protein: CATSRAGGSQPQHF

clone size: -
D gene: -
V gene: TRBV7-6
J gene: TRBJ2-1
CDR3 DNA: TGTGCCAGCAGCACCCAATCCGGGATTCTCTACAATGAGCAGTTCTTC
CDR3 protein: CASSTQSGILYNEQFF

clone size: -
D gene: -
V gene: TRBV14
J gene: TRBJ2-2
CDR3 DNA: TGTGCCAGCAGCCATGGGGCCACTTCTAGGGCCGGGGAGCTGTTTTTT
CDR3 protein: CASSHGATSRAGELFF

clone size: -
D gene: TRBD1
V gene: TRBV27
J gene: TRBJ1-2
CDR3 DNA: TGTGCCAGCAGTCGTGGGACAGGGGGCTCCGGTCGGTATGGCTACACCTTC
CDR3 protein: CASSRGTGGSGRYGYTF

clone size: -
D gene: -
V gene: TRBV24-1
J gene: TRBJ2-7
CDR3 DNA: TGTGCCACCAGTGATTCACGGGGAGCAACGTACTTC
CDR3 protein: CATSDSRGATYF

clone size: -
D gene: -
V gene: TRBV27
J gene: TRBJ1-2
CDR3 DNA: TGTGCCAGCAGTTTAGGCGGTTCCTCTAACTATGGCTACACCTTC
CDR3 protein: CASSLGGSSNYGYTF

clone size: -
D gene: -
V gene: TRBV7-3
J gene: TRBJ1-2
CDR3 DNA: TGTGCCAGCAGCGCGAGGGAGGGGGGTATCGGAGGCTACACCTTC
CDR3 protein: CASSAREGGIGGYTF

clone size: -
D gene: -
V gene: TRBV4-2
J gene: TRBJ2-5
CDR3 DNA: TGTGCCAGCAGCCAAGATAGATCCCAAGAGACCCAGTACTTC
CDR3 protein: CASSQDRSQETQYF

clone size: -
D gene: TRBD2
V gene: TRBV28
J gene: TRBJ2-1
CDR3 DNA: TGTGCCTCCTGCCGCGGGGGGCTTGTTGATGAGCAGTTCTTC
CDR3 protein: CASCRGGLVDEQFF

clone size: -
D gene: -
V gene: TRBV5-5
J gene: TRBJ1-4
CDR3 DNA: TGTGCCAGCAGCCAGACGGGGAATGAAAAACTGTTTTTT
CDR3 protein: CASSQTGNEKLFF

clone size: few
D gene: TRBD1
V gene: TRBV18
J gene: TRBJ1-2
CDR3 DNA: TGTGCCAGCTCACCGGCCAGGGACAGCCTTGGCTACACCTTC
CDR3 protein: CASSPARDSLGYTF

clone size: many
D gene: -
V gene: TRBV11-2
J gene: TRBJ1-4
CDR3 DNA: TGTGCCAGCAGCTTAGACGGTCAAACCCGGAAACTGTTTTTT
CDR3 protein: CASSLDGQTRKLFF

clone size: few
D gene: -
V gene: TRBV7-2
J gene: TRBJ1-1
CDR3 DNA: TGTGCCAGCAGCTTACATCTGCCAGGGCCGACTGAAGCTTTCTTT
CDR3 protein: CASSLHLPGPTEAFF

clone size: few
D gene: -
V gene: TRBV3-1/TRBV3-2
J gene: TRBJ2-1
CDR3 DNA: TGTGCCAGCAGCCGACGGAAATGGCAGACAACAGGGGAGCAGTTCTTC
CDR3 protein: CASSRRKWQTTGEQFF

clone size: -
D gene: -
V gene: TRBV3-1/TRBV3-2
J gene: TRBJ1-1
CDR3 DNA: TGTGCCAGCAGCCAAGGCCTGAGGGCACGAGCTTTCTTT
CDR3 protein: CASSQGLRARAFF

clone size: -
D gene: -
V gene: TRBV6-6
J gene: TRBJ1-2
CDR3 DNA: TGTGCCAGCAGTTACGGCGGGATGGGCTACACCTTC
CDR3 protein: CASSYGGMGYTF

clone size: few
D gene: TRBD1
V gene: TRBV18
J gene: TRBJ2-2
CDR3 DNA: TGTGCCAGCTCGGACAGGGTAGACACCGGGGAGCTGTTTTTT
CDR3 protein: CASSDRVDTGELFF

clone size: many
D gene: -
V gene: TRBV24-1
J gene: TRBJ2-5
CDR3 DNA: TGTGCCACCAGTGATTTGATGGAGGGGGCGGTCGGGGAGACCCAGTACTTC
CDR3 protein: CATSDLMEGAVGETQYF

clone size: -
D gene: TRBD1
V gene: TRBV28
J gene: TRBJ2-7
CDR3 DNA: TGTGCCAGCAGACTCCGGGACAGGGCCTACGAGCAGTACTTC
CDR3 protein: CASRLRDRAYEQYF

clone size: -
D gene: TRBD1
V gene: TRBV3-1/TRBV3-2
J gene: TRBJ2-5
CDR3 DNA: TGTGCCAGCAGCCAATCCCGGACAGGGCTGTGGGAGACCCAGTACTTC
CDR3 protein: CASSQSRTGLWETQYF

clone size: -
D gene: TRBD2
V gene: TRBV5-4
J gene: TRBJ2-7
CDR3 DNA: TGTGCCAGCAGCTTGGCCGGGACTACTTTCTACGAGCAGTACTTC
CDR3 protein: CASSLAGTTFYEQYF

clone size: few
D gene: TRBD1
V gene: TRBV2
J gene: TRBJ1-4
CDR3 DNA: TGTGCCAGCAAATCGGTTTTTGGGACAGGGGATGAAAAACTGTTTTTT
CDR3 protein: CASKSVFGTGDEKLFF

clone size: -
D gene: -
V gene: TRBV19
J gene: TRBJ2-7
CDR3 DNA: TGTGCCAGTAGTATAATGGAGGGTTCGGAGCAGTACTTC
CDR3 protein: CASSIMEGSEQYF

clone size: -
D gene: TRBD2
V gene: TRBV11-3
J gene: TRBJ2-2
CDR3 DNA: TGTGCCAGCAGCTTATTAGCGGGCGGCGATTTAATGAACACCGGGGAGCTGTTTTTT
CDR3 protein: CASSLLAGGDLMNTGELFF

clone size: -
D gene: TRBD2
V gene: TRBV12-3/TRBV12-4
J gene: TRBJ2-1
CDR3 DNA: TGTGCCAGCAGTGGACTAGCGGGGGAGCAGTTCTTC
CDR3 protein: CASSGLAGEQFF

clone size: -
D gene: TRBD1
V gene: TRBV20-1
J gene: TRBJ2-1
CDR3 DNA: TGCAGTGCTAGTGTTTCAGGGGGCGAGTACAATGAGCAGTTCTTC
CDR3 protein: CSASVSGGEYNEQFF

clone size: -
D gene: TRBD2
V gene: TRBV7-2
J gene: TRBJ2-7
CDR3 DNA: TGTGCCAGCAGCCTGATACTAGCGGCAGAGCAGTACTTC
CDR3 protein: CASSLILAAEQYF

clone size: -
D gene: -
V gene: TRBV6-4
J gene: TRBJ1-5
CDR3 DNA: TGTGCCAGCAGTGTTTTCGCAGGGGCAGGTCAGCCCCAGCATTTT
CDR3 protein: CASSVFAGAGQPQHF

clone size: few
D gene: TRBD1
V gene: TRBV5-1
J gene: TRBJ1-2
CDR3 DNA: TGCGCCAGCAGACCGGGACAGTCTAACTATGGCTACACCTTC
CDR3 protein: CASRPGQSNYGYTF